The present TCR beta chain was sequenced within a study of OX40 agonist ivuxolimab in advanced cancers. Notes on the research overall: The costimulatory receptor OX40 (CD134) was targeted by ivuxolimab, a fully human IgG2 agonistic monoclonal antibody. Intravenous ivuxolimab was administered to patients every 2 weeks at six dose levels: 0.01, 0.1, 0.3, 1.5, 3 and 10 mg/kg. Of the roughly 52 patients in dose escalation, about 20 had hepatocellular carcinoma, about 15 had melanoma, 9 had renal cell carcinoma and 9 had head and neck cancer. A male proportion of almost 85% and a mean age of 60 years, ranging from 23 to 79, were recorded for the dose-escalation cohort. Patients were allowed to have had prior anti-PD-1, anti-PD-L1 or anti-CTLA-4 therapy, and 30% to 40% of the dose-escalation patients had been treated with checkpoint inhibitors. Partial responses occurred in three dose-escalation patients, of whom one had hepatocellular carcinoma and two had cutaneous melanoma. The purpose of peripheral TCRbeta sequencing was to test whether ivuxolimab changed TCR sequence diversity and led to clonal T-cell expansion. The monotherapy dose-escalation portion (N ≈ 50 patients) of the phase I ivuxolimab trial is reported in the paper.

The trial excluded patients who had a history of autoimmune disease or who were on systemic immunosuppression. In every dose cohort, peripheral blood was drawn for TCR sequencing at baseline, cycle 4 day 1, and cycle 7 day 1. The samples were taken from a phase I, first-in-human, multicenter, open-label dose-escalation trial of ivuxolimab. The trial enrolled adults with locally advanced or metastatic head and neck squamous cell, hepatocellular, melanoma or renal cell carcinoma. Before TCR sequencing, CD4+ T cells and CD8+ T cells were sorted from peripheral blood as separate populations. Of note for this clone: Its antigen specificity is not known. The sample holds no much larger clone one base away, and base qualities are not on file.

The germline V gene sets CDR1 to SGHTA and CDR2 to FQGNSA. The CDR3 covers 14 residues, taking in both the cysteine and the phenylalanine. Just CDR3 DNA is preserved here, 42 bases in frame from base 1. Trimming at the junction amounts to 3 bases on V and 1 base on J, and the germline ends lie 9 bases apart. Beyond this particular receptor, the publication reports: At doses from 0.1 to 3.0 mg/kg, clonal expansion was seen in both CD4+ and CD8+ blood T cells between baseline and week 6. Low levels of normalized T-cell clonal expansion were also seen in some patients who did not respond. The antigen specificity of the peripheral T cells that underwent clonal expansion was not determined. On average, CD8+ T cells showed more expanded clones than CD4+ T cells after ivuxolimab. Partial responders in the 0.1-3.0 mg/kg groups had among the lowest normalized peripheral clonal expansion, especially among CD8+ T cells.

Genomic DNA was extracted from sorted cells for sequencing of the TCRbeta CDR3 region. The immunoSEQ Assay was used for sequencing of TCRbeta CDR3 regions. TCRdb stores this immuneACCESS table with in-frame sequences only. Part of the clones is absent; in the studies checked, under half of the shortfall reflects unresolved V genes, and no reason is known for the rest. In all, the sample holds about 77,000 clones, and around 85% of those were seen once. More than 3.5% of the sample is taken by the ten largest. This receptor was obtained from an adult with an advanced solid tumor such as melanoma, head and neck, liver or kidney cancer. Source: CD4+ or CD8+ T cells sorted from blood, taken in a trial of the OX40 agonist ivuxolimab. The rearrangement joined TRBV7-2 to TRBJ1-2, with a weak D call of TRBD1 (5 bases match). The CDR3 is CASSFRRGNYGYTF. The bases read TGTGCCAGCAGCTTCCGGAGGGGTAACTATGGCTACACCTTC.